This T cell receptor beta chain emerged from a study of blood T cell repertoires in COVID-19. The overall study: Sites in the United States, Italy and Spain provided acute and convalescent COVID-19 samples.

Followed longitudinally, the Seattle patients had been enrolled during active infection. The CDR3 runs to 16 residues. With V trimmed by 0 bases and J by 5 bases, 5 bases remained unmatched. Germline values: CDR1 SGHRS, CDR2 YFSETQ. Per the study methods: Scientists estimated how many nucleated cells there were by amplifying reference gene primers. The method was immunoSEQ multiplex PCR; TCRdb's version includes in-frame clones alone and lacks a portion of them. V, J and clone size reflect that table, while D and trimming were determined from the DNA. Among about 270,000 clones listed, about 83% were seen once.

V gene TRBV5-1 combines with J gene TRBJ1-4; 9 bases align to TRBD1. This TCR was sampled from a woman of 80 years or more with COVID-19, enrolled during active disease. Sequenced: peripheral blood. The CDR3 sequence is CASSLGPGTGNEKLFF. CDR3 nucleotide sequence: TGCGCCAGCAGCTTGGGACCCGGGACAGGGAATGAAAAACTGTTTTTT.